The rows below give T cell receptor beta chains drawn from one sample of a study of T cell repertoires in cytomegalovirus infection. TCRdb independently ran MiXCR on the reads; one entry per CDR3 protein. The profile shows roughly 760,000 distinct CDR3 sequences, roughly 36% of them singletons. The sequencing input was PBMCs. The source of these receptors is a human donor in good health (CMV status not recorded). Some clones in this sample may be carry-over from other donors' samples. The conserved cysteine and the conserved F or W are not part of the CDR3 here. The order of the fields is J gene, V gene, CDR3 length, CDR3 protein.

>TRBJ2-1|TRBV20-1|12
SARAGTQYKEQF
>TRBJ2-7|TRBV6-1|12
ASSSTSLMGEQY
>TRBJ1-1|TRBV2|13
ASSESLRYDTEAF
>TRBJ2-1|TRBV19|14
ASRTTGTGSYNEQF
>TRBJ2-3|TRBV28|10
ASSWTGSTQY
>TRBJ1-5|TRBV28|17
ASSYGLGGQVKFNQPQH
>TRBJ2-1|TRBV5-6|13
ASSMPGHIYNEQF
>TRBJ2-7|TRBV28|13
ASSPTGQGAGEQY
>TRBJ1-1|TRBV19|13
ASRIFGGRDSEAF
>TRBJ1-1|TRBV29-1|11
SVVIQGASEAF
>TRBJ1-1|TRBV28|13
ASSLLRGAGTEAF
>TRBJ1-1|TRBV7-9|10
ASSLDEGKAF
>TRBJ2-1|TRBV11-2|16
ASSLVLGLAGSYNEQF
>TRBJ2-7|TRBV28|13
ASSFARWETYEQY
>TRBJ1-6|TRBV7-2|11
ASSLGQSSPLH
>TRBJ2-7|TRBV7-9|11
ASSSPLGDEQY
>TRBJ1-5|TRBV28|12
ASSFSSSNQPQH
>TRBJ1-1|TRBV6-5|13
ASSRPKGMNTEAF
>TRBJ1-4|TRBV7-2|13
ASSRGGVTNEKLF
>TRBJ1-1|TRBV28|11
ASSSHRGTEAF
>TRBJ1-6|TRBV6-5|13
ASRVGRSYNSPLH
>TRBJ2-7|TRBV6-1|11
ASSQGLTYEQY
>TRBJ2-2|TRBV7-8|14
ASSLGAQRNTGELF
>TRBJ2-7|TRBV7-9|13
ASSLAGSADHEQY
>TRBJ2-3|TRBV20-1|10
SARGTQNTQY